Following are 24 T cell receptor beta chains from one sample sequenced in a study of human T cells and chemical hapten exposure (dated by TCRdb to about 2021). The sample's time point label, in plain terms: patch test 2, 6 weeks after DPC sensitization. Reading the label with the study, this specimen's treatment or condition is: therapeutic diphenylcyclopropenone sensitization with weekly scalp DPC. Libraries were built with RACE. Data came from a NextSeq 500. TCRdb reprocessing: public reads trimmed at Q25 with fastp, clones called with MiXCR, in-frame beta chains kept. Rows are combined by CDR3 protein, so each entry shows the most common genes and DNA. The sample has 75,000 to 100,000 distinct CDR3 sequences on record, over 7.5% of them singletons. About 2% of the sample belongs to the ten largest clones. Material: whole blood, obtained in connection with sensitization to the hapten diphenylcyclopropenone (DPC). These receptor sequences come from a woman in her thirties or forties with alopecia areata. Some clones in this sample may be carry-over from other donors' samples.

The chain has TRBV15 and TRBJ1-4; D is ambiguous. The CDR3 has 14 amino acids. The germline gives CDR1 LNHNV, CDR2 YYDKDF (reference sequence). The V and J ends lost 0 bases and 8 bases respectively, with 10 bases between them. In nucleotides, the CDR3 is TGTGCCACCAGCAGAGATCGACTAAGGGAAAAACTGTTTTTT. Encoded protein: CATSRDRLREKLFF.

This clonotype has more than one count but fewer than ten. CDR3 protein: CASSYSGGGSPLHF. In DNA, the CDR3 is TGTGCCAGCAGTTACTCCGGAGGGGGCTCACCCCTCCACTTT. The V gene is TRBV6-5, the J gene TRBJ1-6; TRBD1 aligns across 7 bases. This CDR3 region has 14 residues. The junction had 3 bases not matched to a gene; V was cut back by 0 bases and J by 10 bases. The germline gives CDR1 MNHEY, CDR2 SVGAGI.

The CDR3 DNA follows: TGCAGCGTAGATTCCGGTACGCAGTATTTT. Protein product: CSVDSGTQYF. This chain joins TRBV29-1 and TRBJ2-3; D unresolved. This CDR3 has 10 amino acids. Trimming took off 6 bases at V and 8 bases at J, with 9 bases between the two ends. Per the germline V gene, CDR1 is SQVTM and CDR2 is ANQGSEA.

This clonotype showed up just a few times. This chain connects TRBV7-3 to TRBJ1-1, with D tentatively TRBD1 (6 bases). Germline loops: CDR1 SGHTA, CDR2 FQGTGA. The V and J ends lost 5 bases and 0 bases respectively, with 13 bases between them. The CDR3 length is 15 residues. CDR3 sequence: CASSPTGQMNTEAFF. In nucleotides, the CDR3 is TGTGCCAGCAGCCCAACCGGACAGATGAACACTGAAGCTTTCTTT.

This clonotype was seen repeatedly, ten times or more. Written as DNA, the CDR3 is TGTGCCAGCAGGGGGGGCTATAGCAATCAGCCCCAGCATTTT. It is translated as CASRGGYSNQPQHF. This chain joins TRBV2 and TRBJ1-5; perhaps TRBD1 as D (6 bases). This CDR3 contains 14 residues. Per germline, CDR1 SNHLY and CDR2 FYNNEI. V lost 6 bases to trimming and J lost 0 bases, with 9 bases between them. The whole variable domain, filled in from reference TRBV2 and TRBJ1-5, reads EPEVTQTPSHQVTQMGQEVILRCVPISNHLYFYWYRQILGQKVEFLVSFYNNEISEKSEIFDDQFSVERPDGSNFTLKIRSTKLEDSAMYFCASRGGYSNQPQHFGDGTRLSIL.

The DNA for the CDR3 is TGTGCCAGTAGTACCGGGACAGATACATACGAGCAGTACTTC. It encodes CASSTGTDTYEQYF. This sequence joins TRBV19 and TRBJ2-7; 7 positions match TRBD1. The J segment lost 4 bases and the V segment lost 4 bases, leaving 7 bases of the junction unmatched. Germline-derived CDR1 and CDR2 are LNHDA and SQIVND (reference sequence). This CDR3 spans 14 amino acids.

At least ten counts were recorded for this clonotype. The J gene is TRBJ2-7, the V gene TRBV5-1; no firm D call. Germline-derived CDR1 and CDR2 are SGHRS and YFSETQ. There are 13 residues in the CDR3. V gave up 4 bases and J gave up 2 bases, with 10 bases separating them. The CDR3 region has the DNA TGCGCCAGCAGCAAAGACTCTGCCTACGAGCAGTACTTC. It translates to CASSKDSAYEQYF.

Many counts were recorded for this clonotype. The V call is TRBV4-2, the J call TRBJ1-5, with a possible D match to TRBD1 (6 bases). This CDR3 region has 15 residues. V lost 3 bases, J lost 6 bases, and 15 bases lay in between. Germline V lookup: CDR1 LGHNA, CDR2 YNFKEQ. The CDR3 DNA sequence: TGTGCCAGCAGCCATGGCAGGGGATCGGGTCAGCCCCAGCATTTT. Its translation: CASSHGRGSGQPQHF.

There are many counts of this clonotype. The chain uses TRBV11-2 and TRBJ2-3; TRBD2 agrees at 10 bases. Losses at the gene ends were 4 bases for V and 4 bases for J; bases not matched to a gene: 14. The germline V gene has CDR1 SGHAT and CDR2 FQNNGV. This CDR3 has 18 amino acids. The CDR3 is CASSSHSLAGVYADTQYF. CDR3 DNA sequence: TGTGCCAGCAGCTCCCACTCTCTAGCGGGAGTGTACGCAGATACGCAGTATTTT.

This clonotype was observed at least ten times. It is unclear where the CDR3 begins or ends on the DNA, so no DNA is shown, and the CDR3 is as TCRdb lists it. The chain joins TRBV21-1 to TRBJ2-3; TRBD2 reflects the table's D call only, with no check against the DNA. TRBV21-1 is a known pseudogene. From its first to its last residue, the CDR3 has 17 amino acids. CDR3 protein: CASSKGVASGSTDTQYF.

J is TRBJ1-4 and V is TRBV10-3; D not certain. This CDR3 region has 15 residues. Germline loops: CDR1 ENHRY, CDR2 SYGVKD. V shed 4 bases and J shed 3 bases, with 12 bases lying between them. The DNA for the CDR3 is TGTGCCATCAGTGGTGGCCTTCGATCTAATGAAAAACTGTTTTTT. Its protein is CAISGGLRSNEKLFF.

The table lists this clonotype with a few counts. This chain joins TRBV27 and TRBJ2-7, with TRBD2 matching over 11 bases. With V trimmed by 6 bases and J by 5 bases, 21 bases remained unmatched. Looked up from germline, CDR1 is MNHEY and CDR2 is SMNVEV (reference sequence). The CDR3 covers 19 residues. CDR3 in amino acids: CASRRDVILAGVPPHEQYF. The CDR3 DNA is TGTGCCAGCAGAAGGGACGTGATACTAGCGGGAGTCCCCCCCCACGAGCAGTACTTC.

V usage is TRBV12-3 or TRBV12-4 and J usage is TRBJ2-1; maybe TRBD2 (6 bases). V gave up 5 bases and J gave up 6 bases, with 8 bases separating them. This CDR3 contains 12 residues. CDR3 sequence (DNA): TGTGCCAGCAGTCATAGCGGCAATGAGCAGTTCTTC. Amino acids: CASSHSGNEQFF.

The chain combines TRBV29-1 with TRBJ1-1; TRBD1 might be the D (6 bases). There are 13 residues in the CDR3. CDR1 is SQVTM and CDR2 is ANQGSEA in the germline V gene. With 5 bases removed from V and 4 bases from J, the gap between germline ends came to 14 bases. The CDR3 loop is CSVYRVLSTEAFF. CDR3 nucleotides: TGCAGCGTTTACAGGGTTCTAAGCACTGAAGCTTTCTTT.

The chain has TRBV7-2 and TRBJ2-3, with 8 bases identical to TRBD2. With 5 bases clipped from V and 0 bases from J, the junction kept 4 bases outside the gene matches. The germline CDR1 and CDR2 sequences are SGHTA and FQGNSA. The CDR3 runs 15 residues. The CDR3 sequence is CASSVLAASTDTQYF. The CDR3 bases are TGTGCCAGCAGCGTACTAGCGGCTAGCACAGATACGCAGTATTTT.

This clonotype was seen a handful of times. This CDR3 reads CASSPPAAQETQYF. CDR3 in DNA: TGTGCCAGCTCACCTCCCGCAGCTCAAGAGACCCAGTACTTC. J is TRBJ2-5 and V is TRBV18; no clear D gene. Per germline, CDR1 KGHSH and CDR2 LQKENI. Trimming pared 3 bases from V and 2 bases from J, leaving 10 bases between. The CDR3 sequence is 14 residues long.

This clonotype came up many times. This rearrangement joins TRBV4-3 to TRBJ2-5; D perhaps matches TRBD1 (6 bases). The length of the CDR3 is 15 residues. Germline CDR1 is LGHNA and CDR2 is YSLEER. Trimming took off 2 bases at V and 1 base at J, with 11 bases between the two ends. The CDR3 DNA follows: TGCGCCAGCAGCCAACAACAGGGACCCCAAGAGACCCAGTACTTC. It translates to CASSQQQGPQETQYF.

V gene TRBV21-1 combines with J gene TRBJ1-4. TRBV21-1 has pseudogene status. The CDR3 has 13 residues. The CDR3 region has the DNA TGTGCCAGCAGCTTCCACAGCGGGTCGCGGCTGTTTTTT. Protein: CASSFHSGSRLFF.

This clonotype has just a few counts. The CDR3: CASSSRPASLFF. The CDR3 nucleotides read TGTGCCAGCAGTTCCCGACCCGCGAGTCTGTTCTTC. This chain uses TRBV12-3 or TRBV12-4 with TRBJ2-1; D is ambiguous. This CDR3 is 12 amino acids long. V dropped 4 bases and J dropped 15 bases, with 16 bases sitting between them.

This clonotype was detected many times. The V call is TRBV5-8, the J call TRBJ2-1, with D unresolved. Germline loops: CDR1 SGHTS, CDR2 YDEGEE. The CDR3 loop spans 14 amino acids. The V end was cut by 4 bases, the J end by 9 bases, with 17 bases between. The CDR3 protein is CASSLASGRAEQFF. The CDR3 bases are TGTGCCAGCAGCCTCGCGTCCGGCCGAGCTGAGCAGTTCTTC.

The table lists this clonotype with a few counts. The chain employs TRBV28 and TRBJ2-2; 7 nucleotides match TRBD1. V dropped 6 bases and J dropped 4; count of bases not matched to a gene: 5. CDR1 and CDR2 (germline): MDHEN, SYDVKM. The CDR3 sequence is 14 residues long. The CDR3 spells CASRLQGLTGELFF. In nucleotides, the CDR3 is TGTGCCAGCAGATTACAGGGGCTCACCGGGGAGCTGTTTTTT.

The chain recombines TRBV2 with TRBJ2-1; a possible D gene is TRBD1 (5 bases). Germline V lookup: CDR1 SNHLY, CDR2 FYNNEI. The germline V and J ends were trimmed by 5 bases and 15 bases, with 8 bases remaining between them. The CDR3 runs to 9 residues. The CDR3 sequence: CASSRGRFF. The CDR3 bases are TGTGCCAGCAGTAGGGGAAGGTTCTTC.

V is TRBV4-1 and J is TRBJ1-6, with 10 bases that match TRBD1. The V gene's germline CDR1 is MGHRA and CDR2 YSYEKL. With 1 base clipped from V and 7 bases from J, the junction kept 4 bases outside the gene matches. The CDR3 runs 16 residues. The CDR3, as DNA: TGCGCCAGCAGCCAAGTAACGGGACAGGGGAATTCACCCCTCCACTTT. Protein: CASSQVTGQGNSPLHF.

This sequence joins TRBV15 and TRBJ2-1; 7 bases agree with TRBD2. Germline CDR1 and CDR2: LNHNV and YYDKDF (reference sequence). This CDR3 region has 16 residues. V shed 4 bases, J shed 3 bases, and the junction held 9 bases outside the gene matches. Here the CDR3 DNA reads TGTGCCACCAGCACCCTTGGGGGGGACGACTACAATGAGCAGTTCTTC. The encoded protein is CATSTLGGDDYNEQFF.